This TCR beta chain appears in the sequencing data of a study of blood T cell repertoires in COVID-19 (dated by TCRdb to the early 2020s). In terms of the full investigation: Samples from collaborators originated in the United States, Italy and Spain and spanned both the acute and convalescent phases of COVID-19. The samples were drawn from the first 160 participants of the ongoing ImmuneRACE study and from 1,254 subjects provided by 6 global collaborators. The repertoires were released in a freely available public database intended as a resource for research on the immune response to SARS-CoV-2. Where available, HLA class I and class II types were obtained from metadata supplied by the sample provider rather than from assay-based typing. Subjects who had been exposed to COVID-19, were actively infected with it, or had recovered from it provided the deeply sampled blood TCRbeta repertoires that made up the dataset. The material from the prospective study consisted of cDNA or gDNA derived from T cells, B-cell-depleted T cells, or PBMCs. A de-identified subject ID, COVID-19 status, age in years and sex were almost always included in the sample metadata.

The CDR3 runs 15 residues from the cysteine to the phenylalanine. The retained sequence is limited to the CDR3, 45 bases, with the frame set at the first base. V is shortened by 5 bases, J by 1 base, and the region joining them spans 12 bases. CDR1 and CDR2, looked up from the germline V gene, are SGHVS and FQNEAQ. This clone has only a few counts. No cognate antigen has been identified for it. Base qualities are not recorded, but no much larger clone differs from it by a single base. Collaborating institutions collected whole blood in K2EDTA tubes following their own protocols. For TCRbeta analysis, collaborators shipped samples as frozen whole blood, isolated PBMCs, or DNA extracted from either of those sample types. Overall study outcomes, separate from this receptor: How much clinical and demographic metadata was included differed by source and by participant, and the metadata was provided uncurated.

TCRbeta CDR3 regions were amplified from genomic DNA using the immunoSEQ Assay, a bias-controlled multiplex PCR. Under the source paper's analysis protocol: Within the assay, amplification of reference gene primers was used to estimate how many nucleated cells each sample contained. To quantify the absolute abundance of each unique TCRbeta CDR3 rearrangement, sequence reads were collapsed and filtered. For each sample, productive Simpson clonality was calculated by taking the square root of Simpson's diversity index across productive rearrangements. TCRdb carries this immuneACCESS record with in-frame sequences only. Its versions omit some clonotypes, under half of them owing to an unresolved V gene in the studies checked, with the rest unexplained. The D gene and trimming were derived from the DNA, and the V and J assignments and clone size from that table. Across this sample there are about 190,000 clones, with about 82% seen only once. The ten largest clones capture 4.5% to 5.5% of the sample.

The sample consisted of peripheral blood. The chain uses TRBV7-8 and TRBJ1-5; 6 matching bases give a weak D call of TRBD1. This TCR derives from a woman aged 25 to 39 with acute or convalescent COVID-19. The CDR3 amino acid sequence is: CASSARDKSNQPQHF. In nucleotide form, the sequence is TGTGCCAGCAGCGCAAGGGACAAAAGCAATCAGCCCCAGCATTTT.